The T cell receptor (beta chain) described here comes from a study of monozygotic twins with inflammatory bowel disease. CDR3 length: 13 residues. Germline CDR1 is DFQATT and CDR2 is SNEGSKA (reference sequence). Following a re-call of the 5' RACE reads, TCRdb has one entry per CDR3 protein and lacks DNA. Its table lists about 110,000 distinct CDR3 sequences. This chain joins TRBV20-1 and TRBJ2-1; there is no DNA to check the TCRdb D call of TRBD1. The source is a human donor with ulcerative colitis or Crohn's disease, or a healthy co-twin of an affected twin (not recorded which). The sample was blood. The CDR3 loop reads CSARDQGSTASFF.